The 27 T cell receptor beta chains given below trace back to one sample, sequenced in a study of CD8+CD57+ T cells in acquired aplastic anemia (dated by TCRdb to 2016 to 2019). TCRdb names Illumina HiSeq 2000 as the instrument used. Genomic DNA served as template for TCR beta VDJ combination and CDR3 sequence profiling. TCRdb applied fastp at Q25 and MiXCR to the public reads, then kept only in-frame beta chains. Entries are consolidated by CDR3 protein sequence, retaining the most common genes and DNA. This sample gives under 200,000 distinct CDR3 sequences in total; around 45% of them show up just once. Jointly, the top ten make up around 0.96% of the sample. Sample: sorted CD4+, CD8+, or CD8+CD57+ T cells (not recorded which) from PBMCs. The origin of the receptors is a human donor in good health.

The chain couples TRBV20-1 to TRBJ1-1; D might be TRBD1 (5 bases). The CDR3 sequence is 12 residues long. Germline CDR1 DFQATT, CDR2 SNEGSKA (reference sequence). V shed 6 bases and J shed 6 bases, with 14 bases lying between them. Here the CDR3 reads CSAGGERSEAFF. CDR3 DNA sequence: TGCAGTGCCGGAGGGGAGAGGTCTGAAGCTTTCTTT.

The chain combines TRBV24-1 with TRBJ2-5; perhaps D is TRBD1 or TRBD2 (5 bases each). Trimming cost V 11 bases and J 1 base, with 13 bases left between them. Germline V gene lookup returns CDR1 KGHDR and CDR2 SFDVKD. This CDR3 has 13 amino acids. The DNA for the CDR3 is TGTGCCAGCAGAGGGACGGCCCAAGAGACCCAGTACTTC. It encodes CASRGTAQETQYF.

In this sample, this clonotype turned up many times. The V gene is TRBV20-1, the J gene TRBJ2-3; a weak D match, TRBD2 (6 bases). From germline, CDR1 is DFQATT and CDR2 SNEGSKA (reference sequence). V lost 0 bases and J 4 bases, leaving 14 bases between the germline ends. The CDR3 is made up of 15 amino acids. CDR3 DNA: TGCAGTGCTAGAGAATGGACGGGAGCCCCAGATACGCAGTATTTT. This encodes CSAREWTGAPDTQYF.

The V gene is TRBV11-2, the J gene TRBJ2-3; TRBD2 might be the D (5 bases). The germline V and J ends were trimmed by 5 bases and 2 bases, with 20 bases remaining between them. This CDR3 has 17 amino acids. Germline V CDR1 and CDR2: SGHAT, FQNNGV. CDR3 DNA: TGTGCCAGCAGCCCAGTGTTAGGAAGGGAGCTCACAGATACGCAGTATTTT. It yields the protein CASSPVLGRELTDTQYF. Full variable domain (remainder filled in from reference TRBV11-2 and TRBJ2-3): EAGVAQSPRYKIIEKRQSVAFWCNPISGHATLYWYQQILGQGPKLLIQFQNNGVVDDSQLPKDRFSAERLKGVDSTLKIQPAKLEDSAVYLCASSPVLGRELTDTQYFGPGTRLTVL.

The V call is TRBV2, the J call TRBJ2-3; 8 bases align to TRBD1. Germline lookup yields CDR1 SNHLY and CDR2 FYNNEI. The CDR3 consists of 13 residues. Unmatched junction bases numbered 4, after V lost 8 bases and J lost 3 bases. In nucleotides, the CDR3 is TGTGCCAGCCAGGGGGCGTCGACAGATACGCAGTATTTT. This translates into CASQGASTDTQYF.

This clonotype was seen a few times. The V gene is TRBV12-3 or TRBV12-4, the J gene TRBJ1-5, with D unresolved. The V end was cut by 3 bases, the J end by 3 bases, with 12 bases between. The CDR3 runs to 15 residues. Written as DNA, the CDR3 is TGTGCCAGCAGTTTTGCCGGACTCACCAATCAGCCCCAGCATTTT. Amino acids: CASSFAGLTNQPQHF.

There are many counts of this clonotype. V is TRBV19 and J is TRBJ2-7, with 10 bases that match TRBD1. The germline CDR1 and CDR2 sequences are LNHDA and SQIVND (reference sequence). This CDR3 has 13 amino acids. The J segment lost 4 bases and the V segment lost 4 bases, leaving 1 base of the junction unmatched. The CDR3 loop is CASSRGQGYEQYF. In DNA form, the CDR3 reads TGTGCCAGTAGTAGGGGACAGGGGTACGAGCAGTACTTC. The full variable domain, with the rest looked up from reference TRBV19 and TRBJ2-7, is DGGITQSPKYLFRKEGQNVTLSCEQNLNHDAMYWYRQDPGQGLRLIYYSQIVNDFQKGDIAEGYSVSREKKESFPLTVTSAQKNPTAFYLCASSRGQGYEQYFGPGTRLTVT.

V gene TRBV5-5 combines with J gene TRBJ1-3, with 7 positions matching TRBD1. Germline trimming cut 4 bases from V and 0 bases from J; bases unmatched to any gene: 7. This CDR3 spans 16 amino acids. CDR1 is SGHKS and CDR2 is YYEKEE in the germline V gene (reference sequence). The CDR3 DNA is TGTGCCAGCAGCACCGGGACAGTGCCCTCTGGAAACACCATATATTTT. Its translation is CASSTGTVPSGNTIYF.

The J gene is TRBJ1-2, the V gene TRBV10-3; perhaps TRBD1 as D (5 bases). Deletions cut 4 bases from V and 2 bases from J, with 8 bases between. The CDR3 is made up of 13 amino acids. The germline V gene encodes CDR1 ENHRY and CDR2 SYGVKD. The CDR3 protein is CAISVEGNYGYTF. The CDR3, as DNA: TGTGCCATCAGTGTGGAGGGGAACTATGGCTACACCTTC.

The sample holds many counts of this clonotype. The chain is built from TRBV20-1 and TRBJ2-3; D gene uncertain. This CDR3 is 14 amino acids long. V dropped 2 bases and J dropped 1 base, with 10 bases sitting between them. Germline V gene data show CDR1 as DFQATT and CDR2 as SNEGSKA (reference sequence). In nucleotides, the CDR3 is TGCAGTGCTAGATTGGAGAAGGGCACAGATACGCAGTATTTT. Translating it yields CSARLEKGTDTQYF.

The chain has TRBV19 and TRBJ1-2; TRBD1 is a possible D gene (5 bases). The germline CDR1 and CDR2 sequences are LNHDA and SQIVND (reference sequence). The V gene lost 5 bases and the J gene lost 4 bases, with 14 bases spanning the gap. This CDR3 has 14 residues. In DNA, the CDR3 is TGTGCCAGTAGTGGTAGGGGCAGTAGCTATGGCTACACCTTC. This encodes CASSGRGSSYGYTF.

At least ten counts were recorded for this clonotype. CDR3 residues: CSSRQEYNEQFF. The CDR3 DNA reads TGCAGCTCCCGCCAGGAGTACAATGAGCAGTTCTTC. This chain uses TRBV29-1 with TRBJ2-1; D is unresolved. The CDR3 runs 12 residues. Germline V CDR1 and CDR2: SQVTM, ANQGSEA. The V end lost 8 bases, the J end lost 4 bases, and 12 bases lay between the germline ends.

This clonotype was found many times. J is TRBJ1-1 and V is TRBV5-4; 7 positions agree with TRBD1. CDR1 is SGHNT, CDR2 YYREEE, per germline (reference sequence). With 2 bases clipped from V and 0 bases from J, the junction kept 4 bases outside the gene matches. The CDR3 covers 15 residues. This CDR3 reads CASSLATGLNTEAFF. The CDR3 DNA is TGTGCCAGCAGCTTAGCGACAGGGTTGAACACTGAAGCTTTCTTT.

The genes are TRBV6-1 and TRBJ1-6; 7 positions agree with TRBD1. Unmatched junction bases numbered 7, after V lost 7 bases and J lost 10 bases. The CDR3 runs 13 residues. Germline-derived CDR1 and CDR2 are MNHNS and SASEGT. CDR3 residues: CASNPQGGSPLHF. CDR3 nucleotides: TGTGCCAGCAATCCGCAGGGGGGATCACCCCTCCACTTT.

Here the CDR3 reads CASFLIFSLHF. The DNA of the CDR3 is TGTGCCAGCTTCCTTATCTTTTCCCTCCACTTT. The rearrangement links TRBV7-9 to TRBJ1-6; unclear D gene. The CDR3 totals 11 residues. Germline CDR1 SEHNR, CDR2 FQNEAQ (reference sequence). The V and J ends lost 8 bases and 14 bases respectively, with 13 bases between them.

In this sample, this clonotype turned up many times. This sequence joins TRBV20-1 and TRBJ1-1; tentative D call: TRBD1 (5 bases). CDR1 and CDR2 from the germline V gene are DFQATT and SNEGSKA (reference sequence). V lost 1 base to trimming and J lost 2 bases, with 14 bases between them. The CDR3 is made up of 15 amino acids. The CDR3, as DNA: TGCAGTGCTAGAGGGGGGGGGAAAGGAAACACTGAAGCTTTCTTT. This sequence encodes CSARGGGKGNTEAFF.

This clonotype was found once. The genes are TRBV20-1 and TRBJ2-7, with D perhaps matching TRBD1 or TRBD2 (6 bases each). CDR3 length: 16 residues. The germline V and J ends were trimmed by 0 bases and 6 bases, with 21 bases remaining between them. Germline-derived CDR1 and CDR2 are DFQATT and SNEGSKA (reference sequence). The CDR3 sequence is CSARDRTEAGFGEQYF. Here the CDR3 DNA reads TGCAGTGCTAGAGATCGGACAGAGGCGGGGTTCGGCGAGCAGTACTTC.

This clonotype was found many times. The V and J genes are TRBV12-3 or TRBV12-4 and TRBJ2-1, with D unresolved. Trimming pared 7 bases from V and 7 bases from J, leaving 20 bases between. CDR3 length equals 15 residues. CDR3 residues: CASTGTAFSANEQFF. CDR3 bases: TGTGCCAGCACCGGAACGGCGTTTTCCGCTAATGAGCAGTTCTTC.

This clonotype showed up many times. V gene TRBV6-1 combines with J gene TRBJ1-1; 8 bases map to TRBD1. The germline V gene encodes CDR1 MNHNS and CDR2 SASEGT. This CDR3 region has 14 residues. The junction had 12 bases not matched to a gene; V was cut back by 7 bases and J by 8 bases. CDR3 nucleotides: TGTGCCAGCAACGTAACCCCAAGGGACAGGGAAGCTTTCTTT. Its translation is CASNVTPRDREAFF.

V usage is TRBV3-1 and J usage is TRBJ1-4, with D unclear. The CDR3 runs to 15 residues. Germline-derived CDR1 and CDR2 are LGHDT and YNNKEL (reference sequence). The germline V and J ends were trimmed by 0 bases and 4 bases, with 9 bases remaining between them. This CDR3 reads CASSQDVQSNEKLFF. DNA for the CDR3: TGTGCCAGCAGCCAAGATGTTCAGAGTAATGAAAAACTGTTTTTT. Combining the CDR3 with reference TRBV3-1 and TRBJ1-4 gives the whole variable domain DTAVSQTPKYLVTQMGNDKSIKCEQNLGHDTMYWYKQDSKKFLKIMFSYNNKELIINETVPNRFSPKSPDKAHLNLHINSLELGDSAVYFCASSQDVQSNEKLFFGSGTQLSVL.

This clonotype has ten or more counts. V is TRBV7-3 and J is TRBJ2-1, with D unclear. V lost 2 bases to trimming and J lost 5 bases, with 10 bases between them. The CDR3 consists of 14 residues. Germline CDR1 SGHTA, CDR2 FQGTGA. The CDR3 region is CASSLQVANNEQFF. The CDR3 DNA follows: TGTGCCAGCAGCTTACAGGTTGCGAACAATGAGCAGTTCTTC.

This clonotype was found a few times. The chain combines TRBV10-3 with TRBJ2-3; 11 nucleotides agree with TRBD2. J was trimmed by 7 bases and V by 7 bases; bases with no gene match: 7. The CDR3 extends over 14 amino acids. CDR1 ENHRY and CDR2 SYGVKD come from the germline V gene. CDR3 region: CAIMNTSGGNTQYF. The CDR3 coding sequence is TGTGCCATCATGAACACTAGCGGGGGAAATACGCAGTATTTT.

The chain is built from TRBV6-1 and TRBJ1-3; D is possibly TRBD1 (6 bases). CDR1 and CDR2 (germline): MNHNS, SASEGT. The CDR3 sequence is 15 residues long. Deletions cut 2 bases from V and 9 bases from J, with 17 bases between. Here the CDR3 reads CASSERSQGSGTIYF. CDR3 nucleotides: TGTGCCAGCAGTGAAAGGTCGCAGGGGTCCGGCACCATATATTTT.

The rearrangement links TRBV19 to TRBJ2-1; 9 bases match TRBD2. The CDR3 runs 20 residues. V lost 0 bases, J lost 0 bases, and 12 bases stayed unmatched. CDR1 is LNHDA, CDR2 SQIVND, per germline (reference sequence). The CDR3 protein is CASSIDGGRAMQSSYNEQFF. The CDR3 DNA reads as TGTGCCAGTAGTATAGACGGCGGGAGGGCCATGCAGAGCTCCTACAATGAGCAGTTCTTC.

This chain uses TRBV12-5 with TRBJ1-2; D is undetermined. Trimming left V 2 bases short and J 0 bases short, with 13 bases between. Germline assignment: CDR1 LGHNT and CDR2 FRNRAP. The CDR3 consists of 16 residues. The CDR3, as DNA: TGTGCTAGTGGTTTGAGTCCGGTCGAGACTAACTATGGCTACACCTTC. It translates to CASGLSPVETNYGYTF.

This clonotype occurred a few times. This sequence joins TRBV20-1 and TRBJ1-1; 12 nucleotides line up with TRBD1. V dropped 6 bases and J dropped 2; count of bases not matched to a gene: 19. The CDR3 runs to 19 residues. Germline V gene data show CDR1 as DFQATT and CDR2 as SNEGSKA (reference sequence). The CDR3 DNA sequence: TGCAGTGCCCCCGGGACAGGGGGCTTCTTTTCCCCCAATAACACTGAAGCTTTCTTT. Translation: CSAPGTGGFFSPNNTEAFF.

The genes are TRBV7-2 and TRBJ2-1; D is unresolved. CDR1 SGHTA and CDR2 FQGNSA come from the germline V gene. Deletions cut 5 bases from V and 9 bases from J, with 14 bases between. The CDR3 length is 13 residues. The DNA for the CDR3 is TGTGCCAGCAGCCTAGGCGGATTCTCTGAGCAGTTCTTC. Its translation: CASSLGGFSEQFF.